This entry is about one TCR beta chain. TCRdb keeps only in-frame clones here, not all; method: immunoSEQ multiplex PCR. The table includes about 67,000 clones, roughly 87% detected once. Germline-derived CDR1 and CDR2 are SEHNR and FQNEAQ (reference sequence). The CDR3 totals 17 residues. Trimming left V 5 bases short and J 6 bases short, with 24 bases between. This sample was included in a study of T cell changes during pregnancy in multiple sclerosis. Sample: peripheral blood, taken in the first trimester of pregnancy. This rearrangement joins TRBV7-9 to TRBJ2-3; D is possibly TRBD2 (7 bases). The origin of this receptor is a female donor with multiple sclerosis, enrolled in a pregnancy study. CDR3 bases: TGTGCCAGCAGCCTCATGGGGGGGCTTGCAAGCGGGGATACGCAGTATTTT. Translated: CASSLMGGLASGDTQYF.